This T cell receptor beta chain emerged from a study of molecular identifiers for immune sequencing clone quantification. The study's findings and limits: Clone sizes that are highly expanded could be underestimated when identical TCR molecules share a barcode.

With RNA at 10%, 30% or 50%, naive CD8 libraries came from roughly 20,000 to 1,000,000 sorted cells. Researchers sorted naive CD8 T cells as cells that were CD8+CD4-CCR7+CD45RA+. This CDR3 is built from 17 residues. From germline, CDR1 is MGHRA and CDR2 YSYEKL. V shed 0 bases and J shed 6 bases, with 17 bases lying between them. This clonotype was counted many times. Its antigen is currently unknown. Methods described previously, with TCR primers listed, were used for bulk TCR libraries. Via MiXCR, TCRdb re-called the PCR reads, giving one row per CDR3 protein. Of 400,000 to 600,000 distinct CDR3 sequences detected, around 23% appear once; the ten largest clones hold 0.76%.

The sequence came from a human donor in good health. Some libraries in this study had Jurkat cell RNA spiked in. The sample taken for sequencing was naive CD8+ T cells from blood, with Jurkat cell RNA spiked in. Subset denoted: FACS-sorted CD8+CD4-CCR7+CD45RA+ naive T cells. The chain uses TRBV4-1 and TRBJ2-2; TRBD1 or TRBD2 may be the D gene (5 bases each). The CDR3 sequence: CASSQDLGTQASGELFF. The CDR3, as DNA: TGCGCCAGCAGCCAAGACCTCGGGACCCAGGCTTCCGGGGAGCTGTTTTTT.